These T cell receptor beta chains were read from a single sample in a study of blood T cell repertoires in COVID-19. Clones were sequenced by immunoSEQ multiplex PCR, and TCRdb holds only the in-frame ones, with some missing. Of 150,000 to 160,000 clones listed, roughly 84% are singletons. The specimen sequenced was peripheral blood. The receptor source for this set is a woman aged 45-59 years with acute or convalescent COVID-19. CDR3s include the opening cysteine and the closing phenylalanine or tryptophan. The D gene is left open where the match is weak. Only part of the rows carry a size: once, few, many, or a class if the clone is expanded.

DNA | CDR3 | size | J | V | D
TGCGCCAGCAGCCAAGGTCCGGGACAGCGGCCGGGGGAGCTGTTTTTT | CASSQGPGQRPGELFF | - | TRBJ2-2 | TRBV4-3 | TRBD1
TGTGCCAGCAGCTCGTCCGGGGTGAATTCACCCCTCCACTTT | CASSSSGVNSPLHF | once | TRBJ1-6 | TRBV7-2 | -
TGTGCCAGCAGCCTACAGGGAATACAAGAGACCCAGTACTTC | CASSLQGIQETQYF | - | TRBJ2-5 | TRBV5-4 | -
TGTGCCAGCAGTTTATTCAGTTCCCCCAGGGATTCACCCCTCCACTTT | CASSLFSSPRDSPLHF | - | TRBJ1-6 | TRBV28 | -
TGTGCCAGCAGCCGGGACATATCTGGAAACACCATATATTTT | CASSRDISGNTIYF | few | TRBJ1-3 | TRBV9 | -
TGTGCCACCCATTCGCGGGGAAATTCACCCCTCCACTTT | CATHSRGNSPLHF | once | TRBJ1-6 | TRBV19 | -
TGTGCCAGCAGCTCAAGCACAGATACGCAGTATTTT | CASSSSTDTQYF | - | TRBJ2-3 | TRBV7-9 | -
TGTGCCAGCAGCTTCGGTAGCTCTGGGGCCAACGTCCTGACTTTC | CASSFGSSGANVLTF | - | TRBJ2-6 | TRBV7-2 | -
TGTGCCAGCAGCTTTACCCGGGACAGCCAGCCCCAGCATTTT | CASSFTRDSQPQHF | - | TRBJ1-5 | TRBV7-2 | TRBD1
TGCGCCAGCAGCCAACAGACAGGCTCAAACACTGAAGCTTTCTTT | CASSQQTGSNTEAFF | - | TRBJ1-1 | TRBV4-3 | -
TGTGCCAGCAGCCAAAATCCGGTTCAGCCCCAGCATTTT | CASSQNPVQPQHF | - | TRBJ1-5 | TRBV14 | -
TGTGCCAGCAGGGACATTCGGGCTGGTGAAGCTTTCTTT | CASRDIRAGEAFF | - | TRBJ1-1 | TRBV6-6 | -
TGTGCCAGCAGTCTCCAGGTTGGAAACACCATATATTTT | CASSLQVGNTIYF | - | TRBJ1-3 | TRBV27 | -
TGTGCCAATTACGACAGGGGTGATTCACCCCTCCACTTT | CANYDRGDSPLHF | - | TRBJ1-6 | TRBV19 | TRBD1
TGTGCCAGCAGCCAAGATCAGGGGTACGAGCAGTACTTC | CASSQDQGYEQYF | - | TRBJ2-7 | TRBV4-2 | -
TGTGCCACCAGCAGCCGAAGGACATTTCCTTCAGATACGCAGTATTTT | CATSSRRTFPSDTQYF | - | TRBJ2-3 | TRBV15 | -
TGTGCCAGCAGCGCTGGGACTAGCGGGGGTTCCTACAATGAGCAGTTCTTC | CASSAGTSGGSYNEQFF | - | TRBJ2-1 | TRBV7-9 | TRBD2
TGTGCCTGGAGTGTGAGTGTGGGGGGGCCGCAGTACTTC | CAWSVSVGGPQYF | - | TRBJ2-7 | TRBV30 | -
TGTGCCAGCAGCCCTCTCGACAGGGGAGGTTATAGTGAGCAGTTCTTC | CASSPLDRGGYSEQFF | - | TRBJ2-1 | TRBV6-2/TRBV6-3 | TRBD1
TGCGCCAGCAGCTTGTCCGGAGAGGGATCGGAGACCCAGTACTTC | CASSLSGEGSETQYF | - | TRBJ2-5 | TRBV5-1 | -
TGCGCCAGCAGCCTAGCGGGGGGGTCCTATGAGCAGTTCTTC | CASSLAGGSYEQFF | - | TRBJ2-1 | TRBV4-3 | TRBD2
TGTGCCAGCAGTAGGACAGGGGCCGACCCCTACGAGCAGTACTTC | CASSRTGADPYEQYF | - | TRBJ2-7 | TRBV3-1/TRBV3-2 | TRBD1
TGTGCCATCAGCCCGGGACAAGGTGAAAAACTGTTTTTT | CAISPGQGEKLFF | - | TRBJ1-4 | TRBV10-3 | -
TGTGCCAGCAGCTTGTTTCTGTTCGGGACCGGGGAGCTGTTTTTT | CASSLFLFGTGELFF | once | TRBJ2-2 | TRBV5-4 | -
TGTGCCAGCAGCCAAGAAGTCCTAGCCCCTGGGGCCAACGTCCTGACTTTC | CASSQEVLAPGANVLTF | - | TRBJ2-6 | TRBV4-2 | -
TGTGCCAGCAGAGCGGACAGGATATACACTGAAGCTTTCTTT | CASRADRIYTEAFF | once | TRBJ1-1 | TRBV2 | TRBD1
TGTGCCAGCAGTGAACCCCAGGTTATCTATGGCTACACCTTC | CASSEPQVIYGYTF | - | TRBJ1-2 | TRBV2 | -
TGTGCATTATCCGGGACAGGGGGAGCCGGGGAGCTGTTTTTT | CALSGTGGAGELFF | - | TRBJ2-2 | TRBV7-9 | TRBD1
TGTGCCATCAGACCGTCGGGGGGGGATCAGCCCCAGCATTTT | CAIRPSGGDQPQHF | - | TRBJ1-5 | TRBV6-6 | -
TGTGCCAGCTCACCACCTACAGCAGATACGCAGTATTTT | CASSPPTADTQYF | - | TRBJ2-3 | TRBV18 | -
TGCAGCGTTGTTGGTTCCGCGGCGGGAGGTTTGTCCACAGATACGCAGTATTTT | CSVVGSAAGGLSTDTQYF | - | TRBJ2-3 | TRBV29-1 | TRBD2
TGTGCCAGTAGTGCTAGCCCCCAGACAGGGGGCGCGGCGAGAAGGACTGAAGCTTTCTTT | CASSASPQTGGAARRTEAFF | once | TRBJ1-1 | TRBV19 | TRBD1
TGTGCCAGCAGTTCCACCGGGACTAGCTCCGAGCAGTACTTC | CASSSTGTSSEQYF | - | TRBJ2-7 | TRBV27 | TRBD2
TGTGCCAGCAGCCATGGGGGCAGGCCTTCAAACTATGGCTACACCTTC | CASSHGGRPSNYGYTF | - | TRBJ1-2 | TRBV27 | -
TGCGCCAGCAGCCAAGTACCGGGACAGGGTCTCTACGAGCAGTACTTC | CASSQVPGQGLYEQYF | - | TRBJ2-7 | TRBV4-1 | TRBD1
TGTGCCAGCAGCCGCCAGGGGGGTCATGGCTACACCTTC | CASSRQGGHGYTF | - | TRBJ1-2 | TRBV6-2/TRBV6-3 | TRBD1
TGTGCCAGCAGCCAAAGCGGGACAGGGATTCAGCCCCAGCATTTT | CASSQSGTGIQPQHF | - | TRBJ1-5 | TRBV3-1/TRBV3-2 | TRBD1
TGCAGTGCTAGTTCCGGGGACTCCTACAATGAGCAGTTCTTC | CSASSGDSYNEQFF | once | TRBJ2-1 | TRBV20-1 | -
TGCAGTGCTGGTGGGACTAGCGGGAGTGGCAATGAGCAGTTCTTC | CSAGGTSGSGNEQFF | few | TRBJ2-1 | TRBV20-1 | TRBD2
TGTGCCAGCAGCGAGCCCCACGATGGGGGCCGTGGCATTCAGTACTTC | CASSEPHDGGRGIQYF | - | TRBJ2-4 | TRBV9 | -
TGTGCCAGCAGCATCGTAGCGGGGACCTACAATGAGCAGTTCTTC | CASSIVAGTYNEQFF | - | TRBJ2-1 | TRBV7-8 | TRBD2
TGTGCCAGCAGTTTAATGGGCCTTGGAAACACCATATATTTT | CASSLMGLGNTIYF | - | TRBJ1-3 | TRBV6-5 | -
TGCAGCGTTGGGAGCGGGGGCTACGAGCAGTACTTC | CSVGSGGYEQYF | - | TRBJ2-7 | TRBV29-1 | TRBD2
TGCGCCAGCAGCCCGGGTGTGGCGGGCCCCACAGATACGCAGTATTTT | CASSPGVAGPTDTQYF | once | TRBJ2-3 | TRBV5-1 | -
TGTGCCAGCAGCTTAGATGGCCGGAGATCTGGGGCCAACGTCCTGACTTTC | CASSLDGRRSGANVLTF | - | TRBJ2-6 | TRBV11-2 | -
TGTGCCAGCAGCCCGGTCGTTGCAATCTCTGGAAACACCATATATTTT | CASSPVVAISGNTIYF | - | TRBJ1-3 | TRBV3-1/TRBV3-2 | -
TGTGCCAGCAGCCCGGGGAGCTCTGGGGCCAACGTCCTGACTTTC | CASSPGSSGANVLTF | - | TRBJ2-6 | TRBV11-2 | -
TGTGCCAGTAGGAGCCAGGGGTCCTACGAGCAGTACTTC | CASRSQGSYEQYF | - | TRBJ2-7 | TRBV19 | -
TGTGCCAGCAGCTTAGGGGGACAGGGGACTGACTATGGCTACACCTTC | CASSLGGQGTDYGYTF | - | TRBJ1-2 | TRBV7-8 | TRBD1
TGTGCCAGCAGCAGACAGGGCCTCCACACCGGGGAGCTGTTTTTT | CASSRQGLHTGELFF | many | TRBJ2-2 | TRBV6-5 | TRBD1
TGTGCCAGCTCCCTCGACAGGAATCAGCCCCAGCATTTT | CASSLDRNQPQHF | few | TRBJ1-5 | TRBV18 | -
TGTGCCAGCAGCTTGAGCAGCAATCAGCCCCAGCATTTT | CASSLSSNQPQHF | few | TRBJ1-5 | TRBV7-9 | -
TGCAGCGCCGTGACAGTTTCCTACGAGCAGTACTTC | CSAVTVSYEQYF | - | TRBJ2-7 | TRBV29-1 | -
TGCGCCAGCAGCCTCCGGGACAGGGACACCGGGGAGCTGTTTTTT | CASSLRDRDTGELFF | - | TRBJ2-2 | TRBV4-1 | TRBD1